A single sample is the source of the 32 T cell receptor beta chains below, sequenced in a study of T cells in Graves' hyperthyroidism and ophthalmopathy. Template material for amplifying TCR beta CDR3 regions consisted of RNA transcripts. The HTBI primer set drove a first-round RT-PCR of the TCR CDR3. TCRdb passed the multiplex PCR reads through MiXCR, listing each CDR3 protein once. The data hold approximately 600,000 distinct CDR3 sequences, with about 20% observed a single time. Specimen: blood. These receptors were taken from a man aged 25-45 years with Graves' ophthalmopathy.

This clonotype was seen more than once but under ten times. The genes are TRBV9 and TRBJ2-1; 8 bases are a match to TRBD2. Germline V gene data show CDR1 as SGDLS and CDR2 as YYNGEE. This CDR3 is built from 15 residues. Germline trimming cut 6 bases from V and 3 bases from J; bases unmatched to any gene: 8. In nucleotides, the CDR3 is TGTGCCAGCAACCAAGCGGGAGACGGCTACAATGAGCAGTTCTTC. It specifies CASNQAGDGYNEQFF.

Turning to this clonotype: With a much larger clone just one base away, this may be a read error. The CDR3 carries no conserved terminal phenylalanine or tryptophan, so it likely arises from a read error. The chain links TRBV28 to TRBJ2-1; TRBD2 agrees at 12 bases. J was trimmed by 6 bases and V by 4 bases; bases with no gene match: 7. CDR3 length: 16 residues. Germline V gives CDR1 MDHEN, CDR2 SYDVKM. The CDR3 loop reads CASSSPASGRANEQFL. The CDR3 DNA reads as TGTGCCAGCAGTTCCCCGGCTAGCGGGAGGGCCAATGAGCAGTTCCTC.

Many counts were recorded for this clonotype. The chain is built from TRBV20-1 and TRBJ2-7; D might be TRBD1 (5 bases). The CDR3 length is 12 residues. The germline V gene has CDR1 DFQATT and CDR2 SNEGSKA (reference sequence). The DNA of the CDR3 is TGCAGCCCTAACCAGGGATCCTACGAGCAGTACTTC. Encoded protein: CSPNQGSYEQYF.

This clonotype was recorded a few times. The chain employs TRBV7-9 and TRBJ1-3; D call uncertain. Trimming stripped 1 base from V and 8 bases from J, with 15 bases between. CDR1 and CDR2 (germline): SEHNR, FQNEAQ (reference sequence). The CDR3 runs to 15 residues. The CDR3 here is CASSLDRKGSDTIYF. CDR3 sequence (DNA): TGTGCCAGCAGCTTAGACCGGAAGGGTTCTGACACCATATATTTT.

This clonotype was found many times. The rearrangement uses TRBV2 and TRBJ2-3; D is undetermined. V lost 3 bases, J lost 4 bases, and 11 bases lay in between. Germline lookup yields CDR1 SNHLY and CDR2 FYNNEI. The CDR3 is 14 residues long. The CDR3 reads CASSDAAIADTQYF. The CDR3 DNA reads TGTGCCAGCAGTGATGCGGCTATCGCAGATACGCAGTATTTT.

There are many counts of this clonotype. The chain joins TRBV19 to TRBJ2-2; TRBD1 matches 7 bases. This CDR3 has 18 residues. Germline V gene data show CDR1 as LNHDA and CDR2 as SQIVND (reference sequence). J was trimmed by 2 bases and V by 5 bases; bases with no gene match: 14. The CDR3 nucleotides are TGTGCCAGTAGTCCCTGGGACAGTGGACAGGCAAACACCGGGGAGCTGTTTTTT. Its protein is CASSPWDSGQANTGELFF. Using reference TRBV19 and TRBJ2-2 for the parts outside the CDR3, the full variable domain is DGGITQSPKYLFRKEGQNVTLSCEQNLNHDAMYWYRQDPGQGLRLIYYSQIVNDFQKGDIAEGYSVSREKKESFPLTVTSAQKNPTAFYLCASSPWDSGQANTGELFFGEGSRLTVL.

The J gene is TRBJ2-7, the V gene TRBV5-4; 13 bases fit TRBD2. This CDR3 spans 16 amino acids. Trimming took 4 bases from V and 5 from J; bases not matched to a gene: 9. Germline V lookup: CDR1 SGHNT, CDR2 YYREEE (reference sequence). In DNA form, the CDR3 reads TGTGCCAGCAGCAGCGGACTAGCGGGAGAGAGGAACGAGCAGTACTTC. Translating gives CASSSGLAGERNEQYF.

This clonotype turned up a few times. The chain combines TRBV5-4 with TRBJ1-1; the match to TRBD1 covers 9 bases. This CDR3 has 14 residues. Trimming took 4 bases from V and 5 from J; bases not matched to a gene: 6. Germline V gene sequence: CDR1 SGHNT, CDR2 YYREEE (reference sequence). The DNA for the CDR3 is TGTGCCAGCAGCACAGGGACAGGGATGACTGAAGCTTTCTTT. It codes for CASSTGTGMTEAFF. Full variable domain (remainder filled in from reference TRBV5-4 and TRBJ1-1): ETGVTQSPTHLIKTRGQQVTLRCSSQSGHNTVSWYQQALGQGPQFIFQYYREEENGRGNFPPRFSGLQFPNYSSELNVNALELDDSALYLCASSTGTGMTEAFFGQGTRLTVV.

In its sample, this clonotype was seen many times. This chain joins TRBV28 and TRBJ2-3, with 7 nucleotides matching TRBD2. The CDR3 is 14 residues long. J lost 5 bases, V lost 3 bases, and 5 bases had no gene match. CDR1 is MDHEN, CDR2 SYDVKM, per germline. The CDR3 nucleotides read TGTGCCAGCAGTTTGGGGAGGGCCGAAGATACGCAGTATTTT. Its protein product is CASSLGRAEDTQYF.

This clonotype showed up just a few times. The chain has TRBV19 and TRBJ1-2, with a weak D call TRBD1 (5 bases). CDR1 and CDR2 from the germline V gene are LNHDA and SQIVND (reference sequence). V lost 4 bases, J lost 8 bases, and 17 bases lay in between. This CDR3 spans 14 amino acids. CDR3 in DNA: TGTGCCAGTAGTACCGGGAAACAGGCGATCGGCTACACCTTC. The encoded protein is CASSTGKQAIGYTF.

A note on this clonotype: A clone one base away is much larger, so this may be a read error. V is TRBV20-1 and J is TRBJ2-1, with 10 bases lining up with TRBD2. The CDR3 has 15 residues. From germline, CDR1 is DFQATT and CDR2 SNEGSKA (reference sequence). CDR3 nucleotides: TGCAGTGCTAGAGATGCCGCTAGCGGGAGAGATGAGCAGTCCTTC. Residues: CSARDAASGRDEQSF.

This clonotype was counted at least ten times. V usage is TRBV6-2 or TRBV6-3 and J usage is TRBJ1-1; possible D gene TRBD1, 5 bases. The V gene lost 8 bases and the J gene lost 5 bases, with 12 bases spanning the gap. Per the germline V gene, CDR1 is MNHEY and CDR2 is SVGEGT. The CDR3 spans 12 residues. CDR3 nucleotides: TGTGCCAGCGCGACAGTTCGGACTGAAGCTTTCTTT. Protein product: CASATVRTEAFF.

V is TRBV7-8 and J is TRBJ2-3, with 7 bases that match TRBD2. V shed 7 bases, J shed 6 bases, and the junction held 10 bases outside the gene matches. Germline-derived CDR1 and CDR2 are SGHVS and FQNEAQ. This CDR3 comprises 14 residues. The CDR3 sequence is CASTLSGASDTQYF. The CDR3 DNA reads as TGTGCCAGCACTTTAAGCGGGGCTTCTGATACGCAGTATTTT.

This clonotype was counted between two and nine times. The rearrangement uses TRBV19 and TRBJ2-3; 11 bases are a match to TRBD2. V lost 3 bases and J lost 2; bases outside the gene matches: 1. The CDR3 is 15 residues long. Looked up from germline, CDR1 is LNHDA and CDR2 is SQIVND (reference sequence). The CDR3 reads CASSMTSGITDTQYF. For the CDR3, the DNA is TGTGCCAGTAGTATGACTAGCGGGATCACAGATACGCAGTATTTT.

V usage is TRBV12-3 or TRBV12-4 and J usage is TRBJ2-3, with TRBD1 matching over 10 bases. The CDR3 runs 14 residues. V gave up 5 bases and J gave up 4 bases; unmatched junction bases: 3. The CDR3 is CASSQGQGSDTQYF. DNA of the CDR3: TGTGCCAGCAGTCAGGGACAGGGGTCAGATACGCAGTATTTT.

This clonotype was recorded at least ten times. The chain carries TRBV7-8 and TRBJ2-7; tentatively, D is TRBD1 or TRBD2 (6 bases each). Germline V gives CDR1 SGHVS, CDR2 FQNEAQ. There are 17 residues in the CDR3. The ends were cut back, 5 bases at V and 7 bases at J, with 27 bases in the middle. The CDR3 is CASSQQGGDWQLLEQYF. CDR3 bases: TGTGCCAGCAGCCAACAGGGCGGGGACTGGCAGTTACTAGAGCAGTACTTC.

This clonotype occurred a few times. V gene TRBV5-1 combines with J gene TRBJ2-3, with 7 bases fitting TRBD2. Trimming took 2 bases from V and 5 from J; bases not matched to a gene: 8. CDR1 is SGHRS, CDR2 YFSETQ, per germline. The CDR3 totals 15 residues. CDR3 residues: CASSLSSGGGDTQYF. CDR3 in DNA: TGCGCCAGCAGCTTATCATCGGGGGGAGGAGATACGCAGTATTTT. Full variable domain (outside the CDR3, taken from reference TRBV5-1 and TRBJ2-3): KAGVTQTPRYLIKTRGQQVTLSCSPISGHRSVSWYQQTPGQGLQFLFEYFSETQRNKGNFPGRFSGRQFSNSRSEMNVSTLELGDSALYLCASSLSSGGGDTQYFGPGTRLTVL.

This clonotype came up a few times. The chain employs TRBV18 and TRBJ1-1; D remains unclear. Germline lookup yields CDR1 KGHSH and CDR2 LQKENI. Trimming stripped 2 bases from V and 0 bases from J, with 10 bases between. The CDR3 has 15 amino acids. This CDR3 is CASSPRVALNTEAFF. CDR3 sequence (DNA): TGTGCCAGCTCACCAAGAGTAGCCTTGAACACTGAAGCTTTCTTT.

This rearrangement joins TRBV7-2 to TRBJ2-2; TRBD1 is a possible D gene (5 bases). Trimming took 2 bases from V and 5 from J, leaving 12 bases between them. CDR1 and CDR2 from the germline V gene are SGHTA and FQGNSA. The CDR3 totals 15 residues. The CDR3 DNA reads TGTGCCAGCAGCTTACGAGCAGGGCAAACCGGGGAGCTGTTTTTT. Residues: CASSLRAGQTGELFF.

The chain uses TRBV20-1 and TRBJ2-1; tentative D call: TRBD2 (5 bases). Germline loops: CDR1 DFQATT, CDR2 SNEGSKA (reference sequence). Trimming cost V 5 bases and J 5 bases, with 16 bases left between them. The CDR3 extends over 14 amino acids. In nucleotides, the CDR3 is TGCAGTGCTCTGACTACGAGGTCACACAATGAGCAGTTCTTC. This translates into CSALTTRSHNEQFF.

This clonotype was seen only a few times. The chain uses TRBV6-5 and TRBJ1-5, with 11 bases identical to TRBD1. The ends lost 4 bases at V and 0 bases at J; junction bases unmatched: 5. CDR1 is MNHEY, CDR2 SVGAGI, per germline. The CDR3 is made up of 17 amino acids. CDR3: CASSWTGTGGSNQPQHF. CDR3 coding DNA: TGTGCCAGCAGTTGGACCGGGACAGGGGGTAGCAATCAGCCCCAGCATTTT.

Remarks on this clonotype: This clone may be a read error of a much larger clone one base away. V is TRBV6-1 and J is TRBJ2-5, with 12 positions matching TRBD2. In germline, CDR1 is MNHNS, CDR2 SASEGT. CDR3 length equals 14 residues. V trimming: 6 bases; J trimming: 3 bases; junction bases outside the gene matches: 2. The CDR3 loop is CASSWTSGEETQYF. CDR3 DNA: TGTGCCAGCAGCTGGACTAGCGGGGAAGAGACCCAGTACTTC.

Regarding this clonotype: A much larger clone sits a single nucleotide away, making a read error possible. The chain recombines TRBV6-1 with TRBJ1-1; D ambiguous. Germline values: CDR1 MNHNS, CDR2 SASEGT. This CDR3 contains 13 residues. The CDR3 reads CACTGVMNSEAFF. CDR3 coding DNA: TGTGCCTGTACCGGAGTCATGAACTCTGAAGCTTTCTTT.

This chain links TRBV6-1 with TRBJ2-2; D is uncertain. Deletions cut 1 base from V and 6 bases from J, with 12 bases between. CDR1 is MNHNS, CDR2 SASEGT, per germline. CDR3 length: 15 residues. CDR3 sequence reads: CASSEGARWPGELFF. Here the CDR3 DNA reads TGTGCCAGCAGTGAAGGGGCCCGATGGCCCGGGGAGCTGTTTTTT.

This clonotype has just a few counts. With a much larger clone just one base away, this may be a read error. This rearrangement joins TRBV28 to TRBJ1-3; D gene unclear. This CDR3 comprises 12 residues. Germline CDR1 and CDR2: MDHEN and SYDVKM. CDR3 sequence: CASRGSGNTVYF. CDR3 coding DNA: TGTGCCAGCAGGGGCTCTGGAAACACCGTATATTTT.

This clonotype showed up many times. V usage is TRBV28 and J usage is TRBJ1-1; no clear D. CDR1 is MDHEN, CDR2 SYDVKM, per germline. The V gene lost 5 bases and the J gene lost 6 bases, with 22 bases spanning the gap. The CDR3 consists of 16 residues. The DNA of the CDR3 is TGTGCCAGCAGTCCCCCAGTCGGACGGTCTGGTCCTGAAGCTTTCTTT. It specifies CASSPPVGRSGPEAFF. Full variable domain (outside the CDR3, taken from reference TRBV28 and TRBJ1-1): DVKVTQSSRYLVKRTGEKVFLECVQDMDHENMFWYRQDPGLGLRLIYFSYDVKMKEKGDIPEGYSVSREKKERFSLILESASTNQTSMYLCASSPPVGRSGPEAFFGQGTRLTVV.

This rearrangement joins TRBV5-1 to TRBJ2-1; D unclear. Trimming removed 0 bases at V and 0 bases at J, with 10 bases between. The CDR3 has 16 residues. Germline CDR1 and CDR2: SGHRS and YFSETQ. The CDR3 spells CASSLDLTSSYNEQFF. As DNA, the CDR3 is TGCGCCAGCAGCTTGGACTTGACGAGCTCCTACAATGAGCAGTTCTTC. Full variable domain (remainder filled in from reference TRBV5-1 and TRBJ2-1): KAGVTQTPRYLIKTRGQQVTLSCSPISGHRSVSWYQQTPGQGLQFLFEYFSETQRNKGNFPGRFSGRQFSNSRSEMNVSTLELGDSALYLCASSLDLTSSYNEQFFGPGTRLTVL.

This clonotype was seen more than once but under ten times. This sequence joins TRBV28 and TRBJ2-5; D may match TRBD1 or TRBD2 (5 bases each). CDR1 MDHEN and CDR2 SYDVKM come from the germline V gene. Deletions cut 9 bases from V and 0 bases from J, with 14 bases between. This CDR3 contains 14 residues. CDR3 coding DNA: TGTGCCAGTAAGGGACCGTCGTACCAAGAGACCCAGTACTTC. This translates into CASKGPSYQETQYF.

In its sample, this clonotype was seen many times. J is TRBJ2-2 and V is TRBV28; tentatively, D is TRBD1 or TRBD2 (5 bases each). Germline-derived CDR1 and CDR2 are MDHEN and SYDVKM. Deletions cut 1 base from V and 4 bases from J, with 13 bases between. The CDR3 covers 16 residues. The CDR3 reads CASSLSRGWGTGELFF. CDR3 sequence (DNA): TGTGCCAGCAGTTTATCGAGGGGTTGGGGCACCGGGGAGCTGTTTTTT. Looking up the rest from reference TRBV28 and TRBJ2-2 gives the full variable domain: DVKVTQSSRYLVKRTGEKVFLECVQDMDHENMFWYRQDPGLGLRLIYFSYDVKMKEKGDIPEGYSVSREKKERFSLILESASTNQTSMYLCASSLSRGWGTGELFFGEGSRLTVL.

This clonotype showed up just a few times. J is TRBJ2-1 and V is TRBV20-1; D remains ambiguous. The CDR3 length is 14 residues. Trimming cost V 5 bases and J 8 bases, with 19 bases left between them. Germline V gene lookup returns CDR1 DFQATT and CDR2 SNEGSKA (reference sequence). Here the CDR3 DNA reads TGCAGTGCTTTTCGATCCGGCTCCGCGGATGAGCAGTTCTTC. This sequence encodes CSAFRSGSADEQFF.

This clonotype was found many times. The rearrangement uses TRBV18 and TRBJ2-7; the D gene is possibly TRBD1 (6 bases). V was shortened by 0 bases and J by 2 bases, with 8 bases between the two germline ends. This CDR3 spans 14 amino acids. Germline V gene lookup returns CDR1 KGHSH and CDR2 LQKENI. In DNA form, the CDR3 reads TGTGCCAGCTCACCACCGGCAGGGGCCTACGAGCAGTACTTC. This translates into CASSPPAGAYEQYF.

This sequence joins TRBV6-5 and TRBJ2-7; D unresolved. Germline V gene data show CDR1 as MNHEY and CDR2 as SVGAGI. Trimming took off 0 bases at V and 3 bases at J, with 12 bases between the two ends. CDR3 size: 15 residues. The CDR3 coding sequence is TGTGCCAGCAGTTACTCAGGGCTCGGGTACTACGAGCAGTACTTC. Translated: CASSYSGLGYYEQYF.